This T cell receptor (beta chain) was observed in a study of cytomegalovirus exposure and HLA in healthy donors. At the level of the study: From donors who were HLA-typed, an early data release held 75 million to 85 million unique TCRs. Points from the study as a whole: Relative to equally common others, HLA-associated TCR beta chains showed greater clonal expansion in a later analysis. On later analysis, the bulk of CMV-associated TCR beta chains appeared to be HLA-restricted. Later analysis identified a missense DCLRE1C variant that was linked to TCR beta V- and J-gene trimming.

This PCR relied on a set of 60 Vbeta primers and 13 Jbeta primers. Only in-frame clones appear in the TCRdb table, and some are missing; sequencing was by immunoSEQ multiplex PCR. The sample records about 250,000 clones, around nine tenths being singletons. V trimming: 6 bases; J trimming: 5 bases; junction bases outside the gene matches: 9. This CDR3 is 14 amino acids long. Germline V lookup: CDR1 MNHNS, CDR2 SASEGT. As to this clone: Its antigen is undetermined.

The chain is built from TRBV6-1 and TRBJ1-1; 7 positions match TRBD1. The sequence was collected from a girl aged 2 to 10 in good health and CMV-seronegative. The source material was PBMCs. For the CDR3, the DNA is TGTGCCAGCAGCAGGGACAGACGGGAGACTGAAGCTTTCTTT. Translated: CASSRDRRETEAFF.